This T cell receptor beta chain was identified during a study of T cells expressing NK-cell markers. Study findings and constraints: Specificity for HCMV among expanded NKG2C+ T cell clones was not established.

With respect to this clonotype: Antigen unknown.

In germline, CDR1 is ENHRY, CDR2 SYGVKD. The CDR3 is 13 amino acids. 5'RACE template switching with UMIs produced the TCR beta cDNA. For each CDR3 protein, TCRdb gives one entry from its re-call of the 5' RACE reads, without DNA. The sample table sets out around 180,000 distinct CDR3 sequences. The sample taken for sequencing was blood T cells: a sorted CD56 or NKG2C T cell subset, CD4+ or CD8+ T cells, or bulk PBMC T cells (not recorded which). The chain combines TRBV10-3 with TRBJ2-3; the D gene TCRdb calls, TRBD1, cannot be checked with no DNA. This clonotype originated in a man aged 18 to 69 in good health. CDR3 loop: CAIRPGGGDTQYF.